The clone carrying this T cell receptor (beta chain) appeared a single time. Its matching antigen is unknown. Compared with germline, one end of the junction differs, possibly owing to a read error. The sample is drawn from a study of cytomegalovirus exposure and HLA in healthy donors. Overall study: As an earlier analysis found, roughly 180 million T cells yielded around 110 million unique TCR beta sequences.

The PCR ran on 60 Vbeta and 13 Jbeta primers. The assay was immunoSEQ multiplex PCR, and TCRdb's table has in-frame clones only and misses some. The sample consists of more than 100,000 clones, over 65% of them appearing once. From germline, CDR1 is KGHSH and CDR2 LQKENI. The CDR3 is made up of 12 amino acids. General study findings and limits: Apart from CMV serostatus, no immune exposure information was available. V segments that were indistinguishable, TRBV6-2 and TRBV6-3 among them, were omitted from analysis.

The genes are TRBV18 and TRBJ2-7; weak D call: TRBD1 (6 bases). This sequence was found in a woman in her twenties or thirties in good health and CMV-seropositive. The sample was PBMCs. The CDR3 is CASSTDSYGQYF. The CDR3, as DNA: TGTGCCAGCTCAACGGACAGCTACGGGCAGTACTTC. The whole variable domain, remainder taken from reference TRBV18 and TRBJ2-7, is NAGVMQNPRHLVRRRGQEARLRCSPMKGHSHVYWYRQLPEEGLKFMVYLQKENIIDESGMPKERFSAEFPKEGPSILRIQQVVRGDSAAYFCASSTDSYGQYFGPGTRLTVT.